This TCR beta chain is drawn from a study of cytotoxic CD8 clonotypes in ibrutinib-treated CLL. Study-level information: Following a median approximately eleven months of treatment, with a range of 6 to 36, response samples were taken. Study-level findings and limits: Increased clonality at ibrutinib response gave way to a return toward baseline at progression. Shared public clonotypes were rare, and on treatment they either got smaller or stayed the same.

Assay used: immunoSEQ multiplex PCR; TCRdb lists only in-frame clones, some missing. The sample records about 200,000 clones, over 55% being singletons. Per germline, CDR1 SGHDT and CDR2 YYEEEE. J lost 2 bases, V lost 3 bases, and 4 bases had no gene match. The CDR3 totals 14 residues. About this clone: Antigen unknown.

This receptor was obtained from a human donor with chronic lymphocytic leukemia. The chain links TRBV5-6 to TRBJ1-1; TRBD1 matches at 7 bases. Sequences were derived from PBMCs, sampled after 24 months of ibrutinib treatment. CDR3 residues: CASSWGDRNTEAFF. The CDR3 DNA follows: TGTGCCAGCAGCTGGGGGGACAGAAACACTGAAGCTTTCTTT.